This TCR beta chain was sequenced for a study of blood T cell repertoires in COVID-19 (dated by TCRdb to 2019 to 2021). Some background on the complete study: The collaborator samples originated in the United States, Italy and Spain and spanned the acute and convalescent phases of COVID-19. The prospective study material was composed of cDNA or gDNA derived from T cells, B-cell-depleted T cells, or PBMCs. The dataset comprised deeply sampled blood TCRbeta repertoires from subjects exposed to, actively infected with, or recovered from COVID-19. A freely available public database, intended as a resource for researchers studying the immune response to SARS-CoV-2, is where the repertoires were released. The samples were drawn from two sources: the first 160 participants of the ongoing ImmuneRACE study, and 950 to 1,500 subjects contributed by 6 global collaborators. The sample metadata nearly always contained a de-identified subject ID, COVID-19 status, age in years and sex. Where HLA class I and class II types were available, the types were taken from metadata supplied by the sample provider, not from assay-based typing.

At the junction V is shortened by 6 bases and J by 7 bases, with 16 bases in between. CDR1 MNHEY and CDR2 SMNVEV are derived from the germline V gene (reference sequence). The CDR3 contains 13 residues, cysteine and phenylalanine counted. Only the CDR3 portion is preserved as DNA: 39 bases, with reading frame beginning at the first base. The collaborating institutions used their own protocols to collect whole blood in K2EDTA tubes. Collaborator samples were shipped for TCRbeta analysis as frozen whole blood, isolated PBMCs, or DNA extracted from either sample type. On the study overall, not on this receptor specifically: The amount of clinical and demographic metadata varied by source and participant and was provided uncurated.

This clone was seen only once. Its antigen target is currently unknown. Base-call qualities are not available, and no considerably larger clone is one nucleotide away. The immunoSEQ Assay, a bias-controlled multiplex PCR, was used to amplify TCRbeta CDR3 regions from genomic DNA. In the original analysis: Within the assay, amplification of reference gene primers was used to estimate how many nucleated cells each sample contained. To quantify the absolute abundance of each unique TCRbeta CDR3 rearrangement, sequence reads were collapsed and filtered. For each sample, productive Simpson clonality was calculated as the square root of Simpson's diversity index across productive rearrangements. The table comes from immuneACCESS by way of TCRdb, which keeps in-frame sequences with V and J called. Part of the clones is missing from these tables; in studies checked, under half for an unresolved V gene and the rest for unknown reasons. V and J calls and clone size are given by that table; D and trimming were obtained from the DNA. The sample contains approximately 140,000 clones, 70% to 90% of them found a single time. The ten largest account for 13% of the sample.

Sequenced sample: peripheral blood. The chain employs TRBV27 and TRBJ2-7; possibly the D gene is TRBD2, per 5 matching bases. The receptor was isolated from a man aged 55-75 years with active or convalescent COVID-19. The CDR3 in this case is CASRKEFTGEQYF. The DNA reads as follows: TGTGCCAGCAGAAAGGAGTTTACGGGGGAGCAGTACTTC.